The T cell receptor (beta chain) under discussion was sequenced for a study of blood T cells in healthy people across ages. Study findings and constraints: PBMCs were not sorted, which prevented a conclusive comparison of naive versus antigen-experienced cells.

The junction had 11 bases not matched to a gene; V was cut back by 4 bases and J by 6 bases. This CDR3 has 16 residues. The germline V gene has CDR1 SGHRS and CDR2 YFSETQ. This clonotype was found a few times. Antigen specificity is unknown. Together with a sample-barcoded 5' primer, a J-beta primer mix was included in a second PCR lasting roughly 6 to 12 cycles. One entry per CDR3 protein, called by TCRdb with MiXCR from the 5' RACE reads. The table lists about 1.4 million distinct CDR3 sequences, 55% to 75% of them singletons. What was sequenced was blood. This clonotype was obtained from a man in his late teens or twenties in good health. The chain uses TRBV5-1 and TRBJ2-1; 9 nucleotides match TRBD2. The CDR3 here is CASSPPGTSIFNEQFF. For the CDR3, the DNA is TGCGCCAGCAGCCCTCCCGGGACTAGCATCTTCAATGAGCAGTTCTTC.